These 20 T cell receptor beta chains came from one sample sequenced in a study of cytomegalovirus exposure and HLA in healthy donors. A multiplex PCR was run with 60 Vbeta primers and 13 Jbeta primers. TCRdb keeps only in-frame clones here, not all; method: immunoSEQ multiplex PCR. The sample gives about 190,000 clones, about 89% of which show up once; 1.3% is in the top ten. The sample comprised PBMCs. The source of these receptors is a man aged 30 to 45 in good health and CMV-seronegative.

The CDR3, as DNA: TGTGCCAGCAGCGGCGGGACAACTAATGAAAAACTGTTTTTT. This gives the protein CASSGGTTNEKLFF. The chain joins TRBV6-1 to TRBJ1-4; D not certain. Trimming pared 6 bases from V and 0 bases from J, leaving 8 bases between. This CDR3 is built from 14 residues. CDR1 MNHNS and CDR2 SASEGT come from the germline V gene.

This chain uses TRBV2 with TRBJ1-3; 7 bases agree with TRBD1. J gave up 0 bases and V 5 bases, and 7 bases lay outside the gene matches. The germline V gene encodes CDR1 SNHLY and CDR2 FYNNEI. This CDR3 is built from 16 residues. The CDR3 nucleotides read TGTGCCAGCAGTTTACAAGGGGGCCTCTCTGGAAACACCATATATTTT. Protein product: CASSLQGGLSGNTIYF.

The chain carries TRBV11-1 and TRBJ1-1, with 9 bases lining up with TRBD1. Germline-derived CDR1 and CDR2 are SGHAT and FQDESV (reference sequence). Trimming removed 2 bases from V and 7 bases from J; junction bases left unmatched: 5. This CDR3 has 14 residues. CDR3 sequence reads: CASSLWRQGDEAFF. CDR3 nucleotide sequence: TGTGCCAGCAGCTTATGGCGACAGGGGGATGAAGCTTTCTTT. The variable domain in full, with the rest retrieved from reference TRBV11-1 and TRBJ1-1, is EAEVAQSPRYKITEKSQAVAFWCDPISGHATLYWYRQILGQGPELLVQFQDESVVDDSQLPKDRFSAERLKGVDSTLKIQPAELGDSAMYLCASSLWRQGDEAFFGQGTRLTVV.

The chain couples TRBV27 to TRBJ1-3; D is unresolved. Trimming pared 5 bases from V and 4 bases from J, leaving 12 bases between. Germline CDR1 MNHEY, CDR2 SMNVEV (reference sequence). The CDR3 is 14 amino acids. CDR3 DNA: TGTGCCAGCAGTAGGCCTTCTAGGGGAAACACCATATATTTT. Its protein product is CASSRPSRGNTIYF.

V and J are TRBV6-5 and TRBJ2-3; 7 nucleotides line up with TRBD2. The CDR3 has 15 amino acids. The V segment lost 4 bases and the J segment 4 bases; nucleotides outside the gene matches: 8. Germline assignment: CDR1 MNHEY and CDR2 SVGAGI. DNA for the CDR3: TGTGCCAGCAGTTGGGGAAGGGACTACCCAGATACGCAGTATTTT. It translates to CASSWGRDYPDTQYF.

This chain connects TRBV10-3 to TRBJ2-6; TRBD1 agrees at 9 bases. The CDR3 is 16 residues long. J lost 4 bases, V lost 3 bases, and 4 bases had no gene match. Germline V gene data show CDR1 as ENHRY and CDR2 as SYGVKD. The CDR3 DNA reads as TGTGCCATCAGTGACTGGACAGGGGCCGGGGCCAACGTCCTGACTTTC. Encoded protein: CAISDWTGAGANVLTF.

The J gene is TRBJ2-3, the V gene TRBV6-5; TRBD2 matches at 7 bases. V shed 8 bases, J shed 2 bases, and the junction held 7 bases outside the gene matches. The CDR3 length is 14 residues. Germline CDR1 MNHEY, CDR2 SVGAGI. This chain's CDR3 is CASYRTRNTDTQYF. Written as DNA, the CDR3 is TGTGCCAGCTACAGGACTAGGAACACAGATACGCAGTATTTT.

This chain joins TRBV12-5 and TRBJ2-7, with 7 bases identical to TRBD2. V was clipped by 2 bases and J by 0 bases; unmatched bases: 7. Germline V lookup: CDR1 LGHNT, CDR2 FRNRAP. The CDR3 runs 16 residues. DNA of the CDR3: TGTGCTAGTGGTTTGTCCGAGCGGGGAAGCTCCTACGAGCAGTACTTC. It encodes CASGLSERGSSYEQYF.

This chain connects TRBV9 to TRBJ1-1, with 7 bases that match TRBD1. Germline V gene lookup returns CDR1 SGDLS and CDR2 YYNGEE. The CDR3 loop spans 16 amino acids. V shed 0 bases, J shed 6 bases, and the junction held 11 bases outside the gene matches. As DNA, the CDR3 is TGTGCCAGCAGCGTAGGAGGGGCTAGGGGGCAGTCTGAAGCTTTCTTT. It yields the protein CASSVGGARGQSEAFF.

The chain joins TRBV28 to TRBJ2-2; the D gene is possibly TRBD2 (6 bases). The V end was cut by 3 bases, the J end by 3 bases, with 8 bases between. CDR1 and CDR2 (germline): MDHEN, SYDVKM. The CDR3 contains 14 residues. DNA for the CDR3: TGTGCCAGCAGTTTTTCGGGAGACACCGGGGAGCTGTTTTTT. This sequence encodes CASSFSGDTGELFF.

This chain joins TRBV9 and TRBJ2-1; 8 bases match TRBD2. Losses at the gene ends were 4 bases for V and 0 bases for J; bases not matched to a gene: 6. CDR1 is SGDLS and CDR2 is YYNGEE in the germline V gene. The CDR3 is 16 amino acids. As DNA, the CDR3 is TGTGCCAGCAGCTCACGAAGCGGGGGCTCCTACAATGAGCAGTTCTTC. It encodes CASSSRSGGSYNEQFF. The full variable domain, completed using reference TRBV9 and TRBJ2-1, is DSGVTQTPKHLITATGQRVTLRCSPRSGDLSVYWYQQSLDQGLQFLIQYYNGEERAKGNILERFSAQQFPDLHSELNLSSLELGDSALYFCASSSRSGGSYNEQFFGPGTRLTVL.

The chain couples TRBV28 to TRBJ1-1; 9 bases fit TRBD1. J was trimmed by 6 bases and V by 5 bases; bases with no gene match: 7. This CDR3 has 14 residues. Germline CDR1 reads MDHEN; CDR2 reads SYDVKM. CDR3 region: CASSEYRGRPEAFF. CDR3 in DNA: TGTGCCAGCAGTGAGTACAGGGGGCGGCCTGAAGCTTTCTTT.

The chain couples TRBV10-2 to TRBJ1-1; no clear D gene. V lost 3 bases, J lost 5 bases, and 13 bases lay in between. Germline V gene data show CDR1 as WSHSY and CDR2 as SAAADI. The CDR3 contains 14 residues. The CDR3 DNA is TGCGCCAGCAGTGATCCTCTCCCGGGGACTGAAGCTTTCTTT. This translates into CASSDPLPGTEAFF.

This chain joins TRBV7-9 and TRBJ2-1; TRBD2 matches at 9 bases. V lost 5 bases and J lost 6; bases outside the gene matches: 8. There are 15 residues in the CDR3. The germline V gene encodes CDR1 SEHNR and CDR2 FQNEAQ (reference sequence). This CDR3 is CASSPKLREGNEQFF. CDR3 coding DNA: TGTGCCAGCAGCCCAAAATTGCGGGAGGGCAATGAGCAGTTCTTC. Filled out from reference TRBV7-9 and TRBJ2-1, the complete variable domain reads DTGVSQNPRHKITKRGQNVTFRCDPISEHNRLYWYRQTLGQGPEFLTYFQNEAQLEKSRLLSDRFSAERPKGSFSTLEIQRTEQGDSAMYLCASSPKLREGNEQFFGPGTRLTVL.

The V gene is TRBV4-1, the J gene TRBJ1-4, with 7 bases lining up with TRBD1. V was pared by 1 base and J by 3 bases, with 5 bases of the junction left unmatched. Per germline, CDR1 MGHRA and CDR2 YSYEKL. The CDR3 runs 16 residues. CDR3 in DNA: TGCGCCAGCAGCCAAGGCTGGACAGGACCTAATGAAAAACTGTTTTTT. It yields the protein CASSQGWTGPNEKLFF.

The chain carries TRBV4-1 and TRBJ1-4, with D hard to call. The germline V gene has CDR1 MGHRA and CDR2 YSYEKL. CDR3 length: 17 residues. With 4 bases removed from V and 0 bases from J, the gap between germline ends came to 15 bases. The DNA for the CDR3 is TGCGCCAGCAGCCCAAGACACGGCCCGACAACTAATGAAAAACTGTTTTTT. Encoded protein: CASSPRHGPTTNEKLFF.

Only a few counts were recorded for this clone. The chain combines TRBV7-9 with TRBJ2-3, with 12 bases matching TRBD1. CDR3 length equals 16 residues. Germline CDR1 is SEHNR and CDR2 is FQNEAQ (reference sequence). V trimming: 11 bases; J trimming: 4 bases; junction bases outside the gene matches: 13. The CDR3 reads CAVSPRDRGLSDTQYF. CDR3 DNA: TGTGCCGTCTCGCCTCGGGACAGGGGGCTATCAGATACGCAGTATTTT.

For the CDR3, the DNA is TGTGCCAGCAGCTTGAACAGGGAGAACTATGGCTACACCTTC. Protein product: CASSLNRENYGYTF. V gene TRBV7-9 combines with J gene TRBJ1-2, with D possibly being TRBD1 (6 bases). The V end was cut by 3 bases, the J end by 2 bases, with 10 bases between. Looked up from germline, CDR1 is SEHNR and CDR2 is FQNEAQ (reference sequence). This CDR3 contains 14 residues. Drawing the rest from reference TRBV7-9 and TRBJ1-2, the complete variable domain is DTGVSQNPRHKITKRGQNVTFRCDPISEHNRLYWYRQTLGQGPEFLTYFQNEAQLEKSRLLSDRFSAERPKGSFSTLEIQRTEQGDSAMYLCASSLNRENYGYTFGSGTRLTVV.

V is TRBV29-1 and J is TRBJ2-4; D ambiguous. Trimming took 4 bases from V and 6 from J, leaving 13 bases between them. The germline V gene encodes CDR1 SQVTM and CDR2 ANQGSEA. The CDR3 runs to 13 residues. CDR3: CSVVGGSVNIQYF. CDR3 nucleotides: TGCAGCGTTGTTGGCGGATCGGTAAACATTCAGTACTTC.

The J gene is TRBJ1-2, the V gene TRBV5-6; perhaps TRBD1 as D (5 bases). CDR3 size: 14 residues. Trimming removed 3 bases from V and 4 bases from J, with 13 bases in between. CDR1 SGHDT and CDR2 YYEEEE come from the germline V gene. CDR3 DNA sequence: TGTGCCAGCAGCTCCTGGGTCAGGGCCTATGGCTACACCTTC. It translates to CASSSWVRAYGYTF.